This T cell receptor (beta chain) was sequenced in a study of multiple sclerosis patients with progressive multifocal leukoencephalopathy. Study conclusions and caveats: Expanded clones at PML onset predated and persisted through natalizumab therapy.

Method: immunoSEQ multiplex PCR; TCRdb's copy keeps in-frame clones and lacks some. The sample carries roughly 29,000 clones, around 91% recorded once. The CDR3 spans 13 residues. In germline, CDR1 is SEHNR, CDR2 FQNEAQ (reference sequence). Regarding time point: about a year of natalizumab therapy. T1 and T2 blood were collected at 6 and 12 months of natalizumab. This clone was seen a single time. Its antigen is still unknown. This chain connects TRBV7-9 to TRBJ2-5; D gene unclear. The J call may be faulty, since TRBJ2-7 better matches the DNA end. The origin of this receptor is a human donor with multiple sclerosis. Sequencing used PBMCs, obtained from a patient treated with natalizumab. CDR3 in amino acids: CASSFGQLYEQYF. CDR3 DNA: TGTGCCAGCAGCTTTGGTCAGCTCTACGAGCAGTACTTC.